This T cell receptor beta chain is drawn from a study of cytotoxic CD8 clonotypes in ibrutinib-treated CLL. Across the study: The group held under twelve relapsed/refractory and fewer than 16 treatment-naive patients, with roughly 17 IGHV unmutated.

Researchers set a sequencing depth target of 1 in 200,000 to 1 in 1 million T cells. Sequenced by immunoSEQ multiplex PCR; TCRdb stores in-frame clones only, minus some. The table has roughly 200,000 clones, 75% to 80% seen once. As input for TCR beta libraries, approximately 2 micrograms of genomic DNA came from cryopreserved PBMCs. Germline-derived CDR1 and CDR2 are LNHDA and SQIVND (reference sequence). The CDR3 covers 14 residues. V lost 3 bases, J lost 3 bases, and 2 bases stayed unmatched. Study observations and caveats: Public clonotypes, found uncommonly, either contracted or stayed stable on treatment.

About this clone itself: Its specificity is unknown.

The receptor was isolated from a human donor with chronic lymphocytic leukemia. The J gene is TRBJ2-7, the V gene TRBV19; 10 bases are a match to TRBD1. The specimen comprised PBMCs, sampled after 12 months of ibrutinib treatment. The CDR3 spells CASSIGTGDYEQYF. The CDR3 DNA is TGTGCCAGTAGTATCGGGACAGGGGACTACGAGCAGTACTTC.